Measured by frequency, the clone carrying this T cell receptor beta chain is medium-sized. As yet, its antigen is unknown. It was negative magnetic separation that enriched the total CD8+ T cells. Each subset gave duplicate vials of approximately 140,000 sorted CD8+ T cells for RNA. The CDR3 covers 16 residues. The germline V gene has CDR1 SGHVS and CDR2 FQNEAQ. The authors made TCR beta libraries using UMI-labeled 5' RACE. TCRdb reprocessed the 5' RACE reads and reports one entry per CDR3 protein, with no DNA. The table lists several thousand distinct CDR3 sequences. This sample was included in a study of human CD8 memory T cell subsets. The study, taken as a whole, reports: Only minimal overlap was seen between the stem-like memory and the precursor exhausted T cell repertoires. In this study, sequencing was restricted to T cell receptor beta chains only.

The origin of this receptor is a human donor in good health. Sequencing was performed on CD8+ stem-like memory T cells (TSCM and TCM) sorted from PBMCs. As for subset: stem-like memory CD8 T cells (TSTEM), CCR7+ PD-1- TIGIT-. The chain uses TRBV7-8 and TRBJ1-2; TCRdb designates TRBD1, a call that cannot be tested without DNA. Here the CDR3 reads CASSLNLDRVGYGYTF.